The next 21 T cell receptor beta chains were all read from a single sample in a study of identical twins. From the 5' RACE reads, TCRdb called clonotypes with MiXCR, one entry per CDR3 protein. The sample has 450,000 or so distinct CDR3 sequences; more than 13% are singletons. The same data also went into a second study, on yellow fever vaccine responses in identical twins.

Specimen: CD4+ T cells sorted from blood. The receptor source for this set is a woman between 18 and 30 years old in good health.

The rearrangement joins TRBV29-1 to TRBJ2-5; 10 nucleotides line up with TRBD1. The CDR3 totals 14 residues. Germline CDR1 is SQVTM and CDR2 is ANQGSEA. V lost 6 bases, J lost 7 bases, and 11 bases stayed unmatched. The CDR3 sequence: CSVAPGQGPGTQYF. Written as DNA, the CDR3 is TGCAGCGTGGCTCCGGGACAGGGGCCCGGGACCCAGTACTTC.

This rearrangement joins TRBV10-3 to TRBJ2-7; 8 nucleotides align to TRBD2. The germline gives CDR1 ENHRY, CDR2 SYGVKD. The CDR3 is 13 residues long. Losses at the gene ends were 4 bases for V and 7 bases for J; bases not matched to a gene: 6. The CDR3 loop reads CAISGREEQEQYF. DNA for the CDR3: TGTGCCATCAGTGGGCGGGAGGAACAAGAGCAGTACTTC.

The V and J genes are TRBV2 and TRBJ2-3; 8 bases match TRBD2. The ends lost 10 bases at V and 6 bases at J; junction bases unmatched: 15. Germline values: CDR1 SNHLY, CDR2 FYNNEI. This CDR3 is built from 15 residues. The DNA of the CDR3 is TGTGCCACCAGGCCCCACGGGGGGGCCAAGGATACGCAGTATTTT. It is translated as CATRPHGGAKDTQYF.

The chain uses TRBV20-1 and TRBJ2-5; D might be TRBD1 (6 bases). V was pared by 0 bases and J by 0 bases, with 11 bases between. The CDR3 spans 15 residues. Germline loops: CDR1 DFQATT, CDR2 SNEGSKA (reference sequence). Here the CDR3 reads CSARDPRGYQETQYF. CDR3 nucleotide sequence: TGCAGTGCTAGAGATCCTAGGGGGTACCAAGAGACCCAGTACTTC.

The CDR3 here is CASSLGTGWGYF. CDR3 DNA: TGTGCCAGCAGCTTAGGAACAGGATGGGGGTACTTC. This chain connects TRBV7-9 to TRBJ2-7; D possibly corresponds to TRBD1 (5 bases). Trimming took off 1 base at V and 12 bases at J, with 13 bases between the two ends. Germline assignment: CDR1 SEHNR and CDR2 FQNEAQ (reference sequence). The CDR3 covers 12 residues.

The chain recombines TRBV24-1 with TRBJ2-1; 11 bases are shared with TRBD1. V trimming: 0 bases; J trimming: 3 bases; junction bases outside the gene matches: 6. The CDR3 is made up of 18 amino acids. The germline CDR1 and CDR2 sequences are KGHDR and SFDVKD. This chain's CDR3 is CATSDLPSGTGGYNEQFF. For the CDR3, the DNA is TGTGCCACCAGTGATTTGCCGTCCGGGACAGGGGGCTACAATGAGCAGTTCTTC.

This clonotype has more than one count but fewer than ten. The CDR3 DNA reads TGTGCCAGCAGCCCCAGGCAGGGGAACTATAATTCACCCCTCCACTTT. It encodes CASSPRQGNYNSPLHF. The chain employs TRBV12-3 or TRBV12-4 and TRBJ1-6, with D perhaps matching TRBD1 (6 bases). V lost 6 bases, J lost 3 bases, and 15 bases lay in between. The CDR3 is 16 amino acids.

The gene calls are TRBV20-1 and TRBJ1-2; TRBD1 is a possible D gene (5 bases). V was trimmed by 6 bases and J by 2 bases, leaving 16 bases between them. The CDR3 spans 14 residues. Per germline, CDR1 DFQATT and CDR2 SNEGSKA (reference sequence). This chain's CDR3 is CSAVGGFRNYGYTF. CDR3 coding DNA: TGCAGTGCAGTTGGGGGGTTCCGGAACTATGGCTACACCTTC.

This clonotype has a handful of counts. The rearrangement joins TRBV7-2 to TRBJ2-2; the D gene is possibly TRBD1 (6 bases). The CDR3 has 15 residues. The germline V gene encodes CDR1 SGHTA and CDR2 FQGNSA. Trimming removed 5 bases at V and 1 base at J, with 11 bases between. The CDR3 region is CASSEGTRNTGELFF. DNA for the CDR3: TGTGCCAGCAGCGAGGGGACACGGAACACCGGGGAGCTGTTTTTT.

The chain has TRBV3-1 and TRBJ2-7, with 7 positions matching TRBD1. This CDR3 comprises 14 residues. Germline loops: CDR1 LGHDT, CDR2 YNNKEL (reference sequence). The ends lost 1 base at V and 4 bases at J; junction bases unmatched: 4. CDR3 sequence reads: CASSQGTGIYEQYF. DNA for the CDR3: TGTGCCAGCAGCCAAGGGACAGGAATATACGAGCAGTACTTC.

CDR3 residues: CASSYSRLADDTQYF. The DNA for the CDR3 is TGTGCCAGCAGTTACTCGAGGTTGGCTGATGATACGCAGTATTTT. The chain links TRBV6-2 or TRBV6-3 to TRBJ2-3; no definite D call. Trimming cost V 0 bases and J 6 bases, with 13 bases left between them. Germline CDR1 reads MNHEY; CDR2 reads SVGEGT. The CDR3 is made up of 15 amino acids.

This chain links TRBV5-1 with TRBJ1-2; D perhaps matches TRBD1 (5 bases). Germline V gene sequence: CDR1 SGHRS, CDR2 YFSETQ. The CDR3 sequence is 14 residues long. The V and J ends lost 3 bases and 6 bases respectively, with 15 bases between them. The CDR3 DNA reads as TGCGCCAGCAGCTCCCAAGCCGGCAGGGATGGCTACACCTTC. Translated, it gives CASSSQAGRDGYTF. Using reference TRBV5-1 and TRBJ1-2 for the parts outside the CDR3, the full variable domain is KAGVTQTPRYLIKTRGQQVTLSCSPISGHRSVSWYQQTPGQGLQFLFEYFSETQRNKGNFPGRFSGRQFSNSRSEMNVSTLELGDSALYLCASSSQAGRDGYTFGSGTRLTVV.

This clonotype occurred many times. This chain connects TRBV5-1 to TRBJ2-2; D remains unclear. The CDR3 runs 16 residues. V was trimmed by 2 bases and J by 0 bases, leaving 11 bases between them. Germline lookup yields CDR1 SGHRS and CDR2 YFSETQ. This CDR3 is CASSFFPNANTGELFF. The DNA of the CDR3 is TGCGCCAGCAGCTTTTTTCCTAACGCGAACACCGGGGAGCTGTTTTTT. The full variable domain, in which reference TRBV5-1 and TRBJ2-2 provide the parts outside the CDR3, is KAGVTQTPRYLIKTRGQQVTLSCSPISGHRSVSWYQQTPGQGLQFLFEYFSETQRNKGNFPGRFSGRQFSNSRSEMNVSTLELGDSALYLCASSFFPNANTGELFFGEGSRLTVL.

This clonotype turned up a few times. The CDR3 is CASSSRIGETQYF. CDR3 DNA sequence: TGTGCCAGCAGTTCCAGAATAGGGGAGACCCAGTACTTC. The chain uses TRBV12-3 or TRBV12-4 and TRBJ2-5, with D unresolved. V was trimmed by 4 bases and J by 5 bases, leaving 11 bases between them. The CDR3 extends over 13 amino acids.

This clonotype was counted only a few times. The rearrangement joins TRBV7-2 to TRBJ2-7; D call uncertain. The CDR3 length is 13 residues. Germline V CDR1 and CDR2: SGHTA, FQGNSA. V was clipped by 2 bases and J by 7 bases, with 12 bases between them. In DNA form, the CDR3 reads TGTGCCAGCAGCTTAACCCAACTTATGGAGCAGTACTTC. Protein sequence: CASSLTQLMEQYF.

CDR3 amino acids: CASSYLGLAQYF. CDR3 sequence (DNA): TGTGCCAGCAGCTACCTAGGACTCGCGCAGTACTTC. The chain uses TRBV6-2 or TRBV6-3 and TRBJ2-7; possible D gene TRBD2, 5 bases. The V and J ends lost 6 bases and 9 bases respectively, with 15 bases between them. The CDR3 is 12 amino acids. Germline V gene lookup returns CDR1 MNHEY and CDR2 SVGEGT.

The table lists this clonotype with a few counts. The chain is built from TRBV12-3 or TRBV12-4 and TRBJ1-5, with D maybe TRBD1 (5 bases). Trimming cost V 5 bases and J 7 bases, with 9 bases left between them. The CDR3 is 12 residues long. CDR3 loop: CASSRGGQPQHF. The CDR3 region has the DNA TGTGCCAGCAGTCGGGGGGGGCAGCCCCAGCATTTT.

This clonotype was detected many times. The chain carries TRBV12-3 or TRBV12-4 and TRBJ2-3, with D tentatively TRBD1 (6 bases). The CDR3 runs to 16 residues. Trimming shortened V by 5 bases and J by 0 bases, and 15 bases separated the two germline ends. CDR3 nucleotides: TGTGCCAGCAGTCCCGAGGGGGTCCTTAGCACAGATACGCAGTATTTT. This translates into CASSPEGVLSTDTQYF.

This clonotype was found a few times. V gene TRBV10-3 combines with J gene TRBJ2-2; 8 bases agree with TRBD1. V lost 5 bases and J lost 0; bases outside the gene matches: 5. There are 16 residues in the CDR3. The V gene's germline CDR1 is ENHRY and CDR2 SYGVKD. The DNA for the CDR3 is TGTGCCATCAGTACGCAGGGGGCCTCGAACACCGGGGAGCTGTTTTTT. Translating it yields CAISTQGASNTGELFF.

The chain links TRBV15 to TRBJ2-2; TRBD1 or TRBD2 may be the D gene (5 bases each). The germline V gene has CDR1 LNHNV and CDR2 YYDKDF (reference sequence). CDR3 length equals 13 residues. With 7 bases removed from V and 8 bases from J, the gap between germline ends came to 14 bases. The CDR3 bases are TGTGCCACCAACACCGGGACGACGGGGGAGCTGTTTTTT. This encodes CATNTGTTGELFF. The full variable domain, with the rest looked up from reference TRBV15 and TRBJ2-2, is DAMVIQNPRYQVTQFGKPVTLSCSQTLNHNVMYWYQQKSSQAPKLLFHYYDKDFNNEADTPDNFQSRRPNTSFCFLDIRSPGLGDTAMYLCATNTGTTGELFFGEGSRLTVL.

This chain links TRBV9 with TRBJ2-3, with a tentative D call TRBD2 (6 bases). CDR3 length equals 14 residues. Trimming cost V 4 bases and J 4 bases, with 13 bases left between them. Germline CDR1 SGDLS, CDR2 YYNGEE. CDR3: CASSSRLVSDTQYF. In DNA, the CDR3 is TGTGCCAGCAGCTCAAGACTAGTGTCAGATACGCAGTATTTT.